This T cell receptor (beta chain) stems from a study of T-cell memory formation after mild COVID-19. Study information: The study found TCR clusters largely donor specific.

Constant-segment primers served in 5'RACE that generated TCR alpha and TCR beta cDNA libraries bearing sample barcodes and UMIs. TCRdb reanalysed the 5' RACE reads using MiXCR and keeps one entry per CDR3 protein. The sample lists about 560,000 distinct CDR3 sequences; 20% to 25% were seen once. This clonotype appeared a single time. The antigen is not known. Notes on the study in general: CD4+ clones that contracted lay mainly in CM and EM; CD8+ ones lay in EMRA.

The germline V and J ends were trimmed by 0 bases and 5 bases, with 12 bases remaining between them. The CDR3 covers 15 residues. Per the germline V gene, CDR1 is SGHKS and CDR2 is YYEKEE (reference sequence). The TCR was taken from an adult woman who had mild COVID-19 (a few samples of this study predate the infection). Cell type and time point are not known. Sequenced: PBMCs or a T cell subset sorted from them (not recorded which). V gene TRBV5-5 combines with J gene TRBJ2-1; a possible D gene is TRBD1 (5 bases). CDR3 amino acids: CASSLGPRTHNEQFF. Here the CDR3 DNA reads TGTGCCAGCAGCTTGGGACCTAGGACACACAATGAGCAGTTCTTC.